Below are 16 T cell receptor beta chains sequenced from a single sample in a study of regulatory T cells in long-lasting Graves disease. HTBI primers from iRepertoire and Arm-PCR of CDR3 regions yielded the TCR beta libraries. TCRdb ran MiXCR on the multiplex PCR reads and lists one entry per CDR3 protein. This sample yields around 500,000 distinct CDR3 sequences, of which approximately 16% are seen a single time; 20% to 30% belongs to the top ten. Time point of the sample: newly diagnosed GD, antithyroid drugs for less than 3 months. RNA isolated from PBMCs was used to make the TCR library. The sample was also linked to a second study, of T cells in Graves' hyperthyroidism and ophthalmopathy.

The sequencing used peripheral blood mononuclear cells (PBMCs), collected at new diagnosis, from a patient treated with antithyroid drugs. These receptor sequences come from a woman aged 35-65 years with Graves disease.

The chain recombines TRBV9 with TRBJ2-5; no definite D call. V was trimmed by 2 bases and J by 2 bases, leaving 22 bases between them. CDR1 SGDLS and CDR2 YYNGEE come from the germline V gene. The CDR3 has 18 residues. Here the CDR3 DNA reads TGTGCCAGCAGCGTCGGGCTCCTCAACTCTAGTCCTCAAGAGACCCAGTACTTC. Translating gives CASSVGLLNSSPQETQYF.

The rearrangement uses TRBV5-1 and TRBJ2-7, with no clear D. V shed 2 bases and J shed 9 bases, with 15 bases lying between them. The V gene's germline CDR1 is SGHRS and CDR2 YFSETQ. This CDR3 has 13 amino acids. In nucleotides, the CDR3 is TGCGCCAGCAGCTTATCGGGCCTATATGGGCAGTACTTC. Its translation: CASSLSGLYGQYF.

This clonotype was seen many times. CDR3 nucleotides: TGTGCCAGCAGTTTAAGACCGGTGTCCTACAATGAGCAGTTCTTC. This encodes CASSLRPVSYNEQFF. This sequence joins TRBV12-3 or TRBV12-4 and TRBJ2-1; D not resolved. The V end lost 2 bases, the J end lost 1 base, and 9 bases lay between the germline ends. The CDR3 runs to 15 residues.

V and J are TRBV3-1 and TRBJ2-5; D is undetermined. The CDR3 extends over 14 amino acids. Per germline, CDR1 LGHDT and CDR2 YNNKEL (reference sequence). Between the trimmed V and J ends, which lost 4 bases and 0 bases, there was a span of 9 bases. Written as DNA, the CDR3 is TGTGCCAGCAGCCTAGAGCCCGACCAAGAGACCCAGTACTTC. As protein: CASSLEPDQETQYF.

The chain carries TRBV5-1 and TRBJ2-5, with D hard to call. V shed 0 bases and J shed 0 bases, with 9 bases lying between them. The CDR3 totals 15 residues. Germline V gene lookup returns CDR1 SGHRS and CDR2 YFSETQ. The CDR3: CASSLEVGYQETQYF. In DNA, the CDR3 is TGCGCCAGCAGCTTGGAGGTGGGGTACCAAGAGACCCAGTACTTC.

This clonotype appeared many times. The rearrangement uses TRBV7-2 and TRBJ2-1; D unclear. This CDR3 region has 15 residues. The germline V and J ends were trimmed by 4 bases and 5 bases, with 15 bases remaining between them. Germline V gene data show CDR1 as SGHTA and CDR2 as FQGNSA. CDR3 DNA: TGTGCCAGCAGCTGGGCACGACTCATAGACAATGAGCAGTTCTTC. This sequence encodes CASSWARLIDNEQFF.

This clonotype was recorded at least ten times. The V call is TRBV3-1, the J call TRBJ2-3, with 7 bases matching TRBD2. This CDR3 spans 12 amino acids. Germline V gives CDR1 LGHDT, CDR2 YNNKEL (reference sequence). V was clipped by 4 bases and J by 9 bases; unmatched bases: 4. The CDR3, as DNA: TGTGCCAGCAGCCGGGCCGGGGGGACGCAGTATTTT. This gives the protein CASSRAGGTQYF.

This clonotype was counted only a few times. The gene calls are TRBV4-1 and TRBJ2-1, with D maybe TRBD1 (5 bases). V gave up 8 bases and J gave up 9 bases, with 11 bases separating them. Germline-derived CDR1 and CDR2 are MGHRA and YSYEKL. This CDR3 comprises 11 residues. CDR3 coding DNA: TGCGCCAGCTCCCAGGGTCTTGAGCAGTTCTTC. Translating gives CASSQGLEQFF.

This clonotype was detected only a few times. V is TRBV19 and J is TRBJ2-1; the D gene could be TRBD1 or TRBD2 (6 bases each). The V end lost 11 bases, the J end lost 9 bases, and 20 bases lay between the germline ends. The CDR3 consists of 13 residues. Germline V lookup: CDR1 LNHDA, CDR2 SQIVND (reference sequence). CDR3 protein: CASEGGLQGEQFF. In nucleotides, the CDR3 is TGTGCCTCCGAAGGGGGGCTACAGGGTGAGCAGTTCTTC.

The chain employs TRBV27 and TRBJ2-7; no definite D call. The CDR3 length is 15 residues. With 3 bases removed from V and 0 bases from J, the gap between germline ends came to 12 bases. Germline values: CDR1 MNHEY, CDR2 SMNVEV (reference sequence). CDR3 in amino acids: CASSLGWMSSYEQYF. The CDR3 nucleotides are TGTGCCAGCAGTTTGGGTTGGATGAGCTCCTACGAGCAGTACTTC.

As to this clonotype: Sequence at one end of the junction differs from germline and may be a read error. The chain employs TRBV2 and TRBJ1-3, with TRBD1 as a possible D gene (6 bases). The germline gives CDR1 SNHLY, CDR2 FYNNEI. This CDR3 contains 15 residues. This CDR3 is CASSQGGKNGNTIYF. The CDR3 DNA is TGCGCCAGCAGCCAAGGGGGGAAAAATGGAAACACCATATATTTT. The entire variable domain, with the rest obtained from reference TRBV2 and TRBJ1-3, is as follows: EPEVTQTPSHQVTQMGQEVILRCVPISNHLYFYWYRQILGQKVEFLVSFYNNEISEKSEIFDDQFSVERPDGSNFTLKIRSTKLEDSAMYFCASSQGGKNGNTIYFGEGSWLTVV.

This clonotype was found many times. The gene calls are TRBV3-1 and TRBJ1-5, with no clear D. This CDR3 spans 14 amino acids. The V and J ends lost 1 base and 6 bases respectively, with 10 bases between them. CDR1 and CDR2 from the germline V gene are LGHDT and YNNKEL (reference sequence). Here the CDR3 DNA reads TGTGCCAGCAGCCAAGTGGGAGGTGGTCAGCCCCAGCATTTT. It yields the protein CASSQVGGGQPQHF.

The gene calls are TRBV29-1 and TRBJ1-1, with 7 bases identical to TRBD1. Germline V CDR1 and CDR2: SQVTM, ANQGSEA. J gave up 8 bases and V 7 bases, and 4 bases lay outside the gene matches. The CDR3 spans 10 residues. CDR3 coding DNA: TGCAGCGCTGGGACAGCCGAAGCTTTCTTT. It is translated as CSAGTAEAFF.

This clonotype was counted a few times. The chain employs TRBV2 and TRBJ2-6; D gene unclear. CDR3 length: 14 amino acids. The germline V gene encodes CDR1 SNHLY and CDR2 FYNNEI. Trimming removed 5 bases at V and 1 base at J, with 6 bases between. The DNA of the CDR3 is TGTGCCAGCAGTTATTTGTCTGGGGCCAACGTCCTGACTTTC. It codes for CASSYLSGANVLTF.

This clonotype was observed a handful of times. The V gene is TRBV7-9, the J gene TRBJ1-4; the D is unclear. CDR3 size: 14 residues. Trimming shortened V by 3 bases and J by 8 bases, and 13 bases separated the two germline ends. Germline CDR1 reads SEHNR; CDR2 reads FQNEAQ (reference sequence). CDR3 coding DNA: TGTGCCAGCAGCTTGACGGAGGTTCGCGAAAAACTGTTTTTT. Translation: CASSLTEVREKLFF.

The CDR3 coding sequence is TGTGCCAGCTCACCACAATCTTCAGTGAACACTGAAGCTTTCTTT. Protein product: CASSPQSSVNTEAFF. The rearrangement links TRBV18 to TRBJ1-1; no firm D call. Germline V gene data show CDR1 as KGHSH and CDR2 as LQKENI. There are 15 residues in the CDR3. V lost 1 base to trimming and J lost 0 bases, with 9 bases between them. The entire variable domain, with the rest obtained from reference TRBV18 and TRBJ1-1, is as follows: NAGVMQNPRHLVRRRGQEARLRCSPMKGHSHVYWYRQLPEEGLKFMVYLQKENIIDESGMPKERFSAEFPKEGPSILRIQQVVRGDSAAYFCASSPQSSVNTEAFFGQGTRLTVV.